What follows is one T cell receptor beta chain and its context. The antigen remains undetermined. The CDR3 extends over 11 amino acids. Trimming pared 0 bases from V and 9 bases from J, leaving 5 bases between. Germline values: CDR1 MNHNY, CDR2 SVGAGI (reference sequence). The primer mix had 60 Vbeta and 13 Jbeta primers. Produced via immunoSEQ multiplex PCR; TCRdb's table is partial and in-frame only. Among about 210,000 clones listed, about 80% were seen once. The sample belongs to a study of cytomegalovirus exposure and HLA in healthy donors. Study-wide points: TRBV6-2, TRBV6-3 and other indistinguishable V segments were excluded. Sequence variants that were highly shared formed a cluster that was likely a sequencing artifact.

The sequence was obtained from a male donor in good health and CMV-seronegative. Material for sequencing was PBMCs. The V call is TRBV6-6, the J call TRBJ1-2; D not certain. The DNA for the CDR3 is TGTGCCAGCAGTTACTCGGCCAGCTACACCTTC. This sequence encodes CASSYSASYTF.